This T cell receptor (beta chain) was identified in a study of beta chain features in type 1 diabetes. The sequenced template was cDNA made from the entire isolated RNA. The method was immunoSEQ multiplex PCR; TCRdb's version includes in-frame clones alone and lacks a portion of them. The data hold roughly 300,000 clones, with around 9.3% observed a single time. Germline V gene data show CDR1 as SGHAT and CDR2 as FQNNGV. J lost 3 bases, V lost 7 bases, and 5 bases had no gene match. The CDR3 sequence is 15 residues long. Study-level results: TCRB CDR3s from Type 1 diabetes patients were moderately but significantly shorter in all four CD4+ subsets. Within patients, naive, central memory and Treg TCRB repertoires seemed more similar than within healthy donors.

For this clone: Its antigen is currently unknown.

The sequencing input was central memory CD4+ T cells from blood. The V and J genes are TRBV11-2 and TRBJ2-2; TRBD1 matches at 10 bases. This receptor was taken from a man aged 30 to 45 with type 1 diabetes. CDR3 sequence (DNA): TGTGCCAGCACCCGGGGGACAGGGGACACCGGGGAGCTGTTTTTT. Its translation is CASTRGTGDTGELFF.